These 22 T cell receptor beta chains share one sample of origin, sequenced in a study of T cells in Graves' hyperthyroidism and ophthalmopathy. Researchers amplified the TCR beta CDR3 regions from RNA transcripts. The study used the HTBI primer set for a first-round RT-PCR of the TCR CDR3. TCRdb called the multiplex PCR reads again in MiXCR, with one record for every CDR3 protein. The sample contains about 420,000 distinct CDR3 sequences, more than 15% of which appear only once. Input material: blood. These receptors originate from a young woman with Graves' hyperthyroidism.

This clonotype was counted ten times or more. The rearrangement links TRBV5-1 to TRBJ2-3; 9 nucleotides match TRBD2. J gave up 9 bases and V 1 base, and 6 bases lay outside the gene matches. The CDR3 consists of 14 residues. CDR1 and CDR2 (germline): SGHRS, YFSETQ. This chain's CDR3 is CASSLYAGGETQYF. The CDR3 DNA sequence: TGCGCCAGCAGCTTGTACGCGGGAGGGGAGACGCAGTATTTT.

This clonotype showed up many times. The rearrangement joins TRBV20-1 to TRBJ2-7; D unresolved. Trimming left V 6 bases short and J 6 bases short, with 12 bases between. The CDR3 sequence is 11 residues long. Germline V lookup: CDR1 DFQATT, CDR2 SNEGSKA (reference sequence). CDR3 nucleotides: TGCAGTGCACCTCTTGGCGCCGAGCAGTACTTC. Translating it yields CSAPLGAEQYF.

Many counts were recorded for this clonotype. The CDR3 here is CASSLLRGNTEAFF. For the CDR3, the DNA is TGTGCCAGCAGCTTGCTCAGGGGGAACACTGAAGCTTTCTTT. The chain carries TRBV5-8 and TRBJ1-1; possibly TRBD1 for D (6 bases). V was shortened by 1 base and J by 1 base, with 8 bases between the two germline ends. The V gene's germline CDR1 is SGHTS and CDR2 YDEGEE. The CDR3 is 14 amino acids.

J is TRBJ1-2 and V is TRBV11-3; no definite D call. V was clipped by 5 bases and J by 4 bases, with 20 bases between them. The CDR3 loop spans 16 amino acids. The V gene's germline CDR1 is SGHNT and CDR2 YENEEA. The CDR3 loop is CASSPRGSPPLYGYTF. CDR3 coding DNA: TGTGCCAGCAGCCCCCGTGGATCCCCGCCCCTCTATGGCTACACCTTC.

This clonotype showed up many times. V and J are TRBV30 and TRBJ1-5; maybe TRBD1 (6 bases). The CDR3 is 15 amino acids. Per the germline V gene, CDR1 is GTSNPN and CDR2 is SVGIG (reference sequence). Trimming pared 0 bases from V and 4 bases from J, leaving 13 bases between. CDR3 in DNA: TGTGCCTGGAGTGTTCAACAGGGTGGAAATCAGCCCCAGCATTTT. As protein: CAWSVQQGGNQPQHF. The variable domain in full, with the rest retrieved from reference TRBV30 and TRBJ1-5, is SQTIHQWPATLVQPVGSPLSLECTVEGTSNPNLYWYRQAAGRGLQLLFYSVGIGQISSEVPQNLSASRPQDRQFILSSKKLLLSDSGFYLCAWSVQQGGNQPQHFGDGTRLSIL.

This clonotype was counted between two and nine times. The chain employs TRBV18 and TRBJ1-3; no definite D call. Per germline, CDR1 KGHSH and CDR2 LQKENI. Between the trimmed V and J ends, which lost 2 bases and 0 bases, there was a span of 17 bases. The CDR3 runs 18 residues. CDR3 bases: TGTGCCAGCTCACCAGGGTACGCCGGTTCTGCCTCTGGAAACACCATATATTTT. Protein sequence: CASSPGYAGSASGNTIYF.

This clonotype was seen repeatedly, ten times or more. This chain connects TRBV3-1 to TRBJ1-5, with D perhaps TRBD1 (6 bases). The CDR3 loop spans 16 amino acids. Per the germline V gene, CDR1 is LGHDT and CDR2 is YNNKEL (reference sequence). V was cut by 3 bases and J by 6 bases, with 18 bases left in between. Here the CDR3 reads CASSQSSGGAGQPQHF. CDR3 coding DNA: TGTGCCAGCAGCCAGTCATCGGGGGGCGCGGGTCAGCCCCAGCATTTT. Combining the CDR3 with reference TRBV3-1 and TRBJ1-5 gives the whole variable domain DTAVSQTPKYLVTQMGNDKSIKCEQNLGHDTMYWYKQDSKKFLKIMFSYNNKELIINETVPNRFSPKSPDKAHLNLHINSLELGDSAVYFCASSQSSGGAGQPQHFGDGTRLSIL.

This chain joins TRBV5-5 and TRBJ1-4, with D perhaps matching TRBD1 (6 bases). The germline V gene encodes CDR1 SGHKS and CDR2 YYEKEE (reference sequence). V lost 4 bases and J lost 0, with 22 bases in between. The CDR3 has 19 amino acids. CDR3 residues: CASSAGTLTGLATNEKLFF. The DNA for the CDR3 is TGTGCCAGCAGCGCCGGGACCCTGACAGGTCTTGCAACTAATGAAAAACTGTTTTTT.

A word on this clonotype: The germline gene is not matched at one end of the junction; a read error may be the cause. The chain carries TRBV30 and TRBJ1-3; D perhaps matches TRBD1 (6 bases). The germline gives CDR1 GTSNPN, CDR2 SVGIG (reference sequence). The CDR3 sequence is 12 residues long. The CDR3 spells CAWSRVRDTMFF. The DNA for the CDR3 is TGTGCCTGGAGTAGGGTTCGGGACACCATGTTTTTT.

This clonotype was detected ten times or more. J is TRBJ2-3 and V is TRBV20-1; weak D call: TRBD2 (5 bases). CDR1 and CDR2 (germline): DFQATT, SNEGSKA (reference sequence). The CDR3 is 14 residues long. V lost 5 bases and J 2 bases, leaving 14 bases between the germline ends. The CDR3 DNA reads TGCAGTGCTCTCGGAGGCGCCCTCACAGATACGCAGTATTTT. Its protein is CSALGGALTDTQYF.

This clonotype occurred many times. The V call is TRBV12-3 or TRBV12-4, the J call TRBJ1-2; possibly TRBD1 for D (6 bases). The CDR3 contains 16 residues. Between the trimmed V and J ends, which lost 0 bases and 7 bases, there was a span of 18 bases. The CDR3, as DNA: TGTGCCAGCAGTTTAGCGCTTCCGGGGGGGGCTGGTGGCTACACCTTC. Translation: CASSLALPGGAGGYTF.

This clonotype occurred many times. The chain couples TRBV6-1 to TRBJ1-1, with D uncertain. Per germline, CDR1 MNHNS and CDR2 SASEGT. This CDR3 is built from 13 residues. V lost 6 bases to trimming and J lost 0 bases, with 8 bases between them. The CDR3 region has the DNA TGTGCCAGCAGGCGCTGGGTGAACACTGAAGCTTTCTTT. This codes for CASRRWVNTEAFF.

This clonotype was detected many times. The V call is TRBV18, the J call TRBJ1-2, with 9 bases that match TRBD1. V trimming: 2 bases; J trimming: 4 bases; junction bases outside the gene matches: 8. CDR3 size: 16 residues. The germline V gene encodes CDR1 KGHSH and CDR2 LQKENI. The CDR3 sequence: CASSPNRGPESYGYTF. The CDR3 region has the DNA TGTGCCAGCTCACCAAACAGGGGGCCTGAGAGCTATGGCTACACCTTC.

In its sample, this clonotype was seen once. This could be a read error, since a much larger clone is one nucleotide away. The rearrangement joins TRBV7-2 to TRBJ2-2, with D possibly TRBD1 on 6 matching bases. Trimming shortened V by 3 bases and J by 2 bases, and 10 bases separated the two germline ends. The CDR3 runs 15 residues. Germline V gene lookup returns CDR1 SGHTA and CDR2 FQGNSA. CDR3 residues: CASSLGTINTGELFF. Written as DNA, the CDR3 is TGTGCCAGCAGCTTGGGGACAATAAACACCGGGGAGCTGTTTTTT.

This clonotype was counted ten times or more. The chain employs TRBV20-1 and TRBJ1-2; TRBD1 matches at 7 bases. The CDR3 has 14 amino acids. V shed 3 bases and J 6 bases; nucleotides not matched to a gene: 10. Germline V gene sequence: CDR1 DFQATT, CDR2 SNEGSKA (reference sequence). CDR3 loop: CSASPHRGIDGYTF. Here the CDR3 DNA reads TGCAGTGCTAGTCCCCACAGGGGAATTGATGGCTACACCTTC.

This clonotype was counted only a few times. The V call is TRBV4-1, the J call TRBJ2-7; no clear D gene. V lost 0 bases and J lost 5, with 8 bases in between. The CDR3 sequence is 13 residues long. CDR1 and CDR2 from the germline V gene are MGHRA and YSYEKL. The CDR3 sequence: CASSQDIRHEQYF. The CDR3 nucleotides read TGCGCCAGCAGCCAAGATATTCGGCACGAGCAGTACTTC.

This clonotype showed up just once. Since a much larger clone is just one base distant, this may be a read error. The chain couples TRBV10-3 to TRBJ1-2, with a possible D match to TRBD1 (5 bases). Between the trimmed V and J ends, which lost 5 bases and 4 bases, there was a span of 11 bases. Germline CDR1 is ENHRY and CDR2 is SYGVKD. This CDR3 region has 13 residues. The DNA for the CDR3 is TGTGCCATCAGTTCACAGGTCTCCTATGGCTACACCTTC. It translates to CAISSQVSYGYTF.

This clonotype was seen ten or more times. This sequence joins TRBV20-1 and TRBJ1-2; no definite D call. This CDR3 is built from 11 residues. Germline CDR1 and CDR2: DFQATT and SNEGSKA (reference sequence). V lost 0 bases and J 9 bases, leaving 8 bases between the germline ends. Here the CDR3 DNA reads TGCAGTGCTAGAGATGGGGAGAGCTACACCTTC. This encodes CSARDGESYTF.

The gene calls are TRBV29-1 and TRBJ1-2; no firm D call. V was cut by 6 bases and J by 4 bases, with 15 bases left in between. From germline, CDR1 is SQVTM and CDR2 ANQGSEA. The CDR3 loop spans 13 amino acids. The CDR3: CSVPKVGSYGYTF. DNA for the CDR3: TGCAGCGTCCCAAAAGTGGGCAGCTATGGCTACACCTTC.

This clonotype was observed many times. The chain couples TRBV29-1 to TRBJ1-2, with a weak D call TRBD1 (6 bases). The length of the CDR3 is 14 residues. V gave up 4 bases and J gave up 6 bases, with 18 bases separating them. Germline-derived CDR1 and CDR2 are SQVTM and ANQGSEA. In DNA, the CDR3 is TGCAGCGTTGCGTCGGACAGCGGTTTGGATGGCTACACCTTC. This sequence encodes CSVASDSGLDGYTF.

This clonotype appeared many times. J is TRBJ2-1 and V is TRBV2; 11 bases match TRBD2. Germline V gene lookup returns CDR1 SNHLY and CDR2 FYNNEI. V was pared by 0 bases and J by 7 bases, with 5 bases of the junction left unmatched. The CDR3 covers 16 residues. CDR3 sequence (DNA): TGTGCCAGCAGTGAAGCGAGGCTAGCGGGGGGTAATGAGCAGTTCTTC. Its protein product is CASSEARLAGGNEQFF.

The rearrangement links TRBV11-3 to TRBJ2-2; D is possibly TRBD2 (6 bases). Between the trimmed V and J ends, which lost 2 bases and 3 bases, there was a span of 13 bases. Germline V gives CDR1 SGHNT, CDR2 YENEEA. This CDR3 comprises 16 residues. CDR3 in DNA: TGTGCCAGCAGCTTATCCGGGGGAGGCCACACCGGGGAGCTGTTTTTT. This codes for CASSLSGGGHTGELFF.